This T cell receptor (beta chain) was recorded in a study of T cell changes during pregnancy in multiple sclerosis. Trimming took off 4 bases at V and 4 bases at J, with 6 bases between the two ends. Germline V gene lookup returns CDR1 MGHDK and CDR2 SYGVNS. The CDR3 sequence is 12 residues long. The data were produced by immunoSEQ multiplex PCR, yet TCRdb's version contains in-frame clones alone and is incomplete. The top ten hold roughly 7.2% of the sample, which has about 41,000 clones, around nine tenths seen once. The sequencing used CD8+ T cells from peripheral blood mononuclear cells, collected in the third trimester of pregnancy. The TCR was taken from a female donor with multiple sclerosis, enrolled in a pregnancy study. This rearrangement joins TRBV25-1 to TRBJ2-3; D is undetermined. DNA of the CDR3: TGTGCCAGCAGTGGTGGGCCAGATACGCAGTATTTT. Amino acids: CASSGGPDTQYF.